Each of the 5 T cell receptor beta chains below was sequenced from the same sample in a study of cytomegalovirus exposure and HLA in healthy donors. PCR amplification relied on 60 Vbeta primers (plus 13 Jbeta primers). Profiled with immunoSEQ multiplex PCR; TCRdb holds only in-frame clones, not every one. The repertoire holds about 210,000 clones, approximately 86% seen once, with 0.31% in the top ten. Sample: PBMCs. Receptors were obtained from a woman under 40 in good health and CMV-seronegative.

This rearrangement joins TRBV27 to TRBJ2-5, with 9 positions matching TRBD2. The better agreement between TRBJ2-7 and the DNA end casts doubt on the J call. CDR1 is MNHEY, CDR2 SMNVEV, per germline (reference sequence). The CDR3 extends over 16 amino acids. The CDR3 DNA reads TGTGCCAGCAGTCCCGAGGGACTAGCAGAATCCTACGAGCAGTACTTC. The encoded protein is CASSPEGLAESYEQYF.

The rearrangement joins TRBV10-3 to TRBJ1-2; a weak D match, TRBD1 (5 bases). The germline gives CDR1 ENHRY, CDR2 SYGVKD. There are 15 residues in the CDR3. Trimming removed 0 bases from V and 6 bases from J, with 14 bases in between. CDR3 in amino acids: CAISESGASSDGYTF. The CDR3 coding sequence is TGTGCCATCAGTGAGTCAGGGGCCTCCTCCGATGGCTACACCTTC.

V and J are TRBV6-5 and TRBJ2-2; possible D gene TRBD2, 5 bases. Germline V gene lookup returns CDR1 MNHEY and CDR2 SVGAGI. The CDR3 sequence is 13 residues long. V gave up 3 bases and J gave up 4 bases, with 6 bases separating them. The DNA for the CDR3 is TGTGCCAGCAGTTATGGGAGCACCGGGGAGCTGTTTTTT. Translation: CASSYGSTGELFF.

There are a few counts of this clone. The V gene is TRBV6-6, the J gene TRBJ1-6; a possible D gene is TRBD1 (5 bases). The length of the CDR3 is 15 residues. V was shortened by 4 bases and J by 7 bases, with 14 bases between the two germline ends. Per germline, CDR1 MNHNY and CDR2 SVGAGI (reference sequence). The CDR3 region is CASSFSGTANSPLHF. Here the CDR3 DNA reads TGTGCCAGCAGTTTTAGCGGGACGGCCAATTCACCCCTCCACTTT.

The chain links TRBV27 to TRBJ2-7; possible D gene TRBD2, 5 bases. The CDR3 spans 18 residues. The V and J ends lost 0 bases and 4 bases respectively, with 22 bases between them. CDR1 is MNHEY and CDR2 is SMNVEV in the germline V gene (reference sequence). Written as DNA, the CDR3 is TGTGCCAGCAGTTTATCGAGGGTGTATCGAGGGAGTGATTACGAGCAGTACTTC. Its translation is CASSLSRVYRGSDYEQYF.